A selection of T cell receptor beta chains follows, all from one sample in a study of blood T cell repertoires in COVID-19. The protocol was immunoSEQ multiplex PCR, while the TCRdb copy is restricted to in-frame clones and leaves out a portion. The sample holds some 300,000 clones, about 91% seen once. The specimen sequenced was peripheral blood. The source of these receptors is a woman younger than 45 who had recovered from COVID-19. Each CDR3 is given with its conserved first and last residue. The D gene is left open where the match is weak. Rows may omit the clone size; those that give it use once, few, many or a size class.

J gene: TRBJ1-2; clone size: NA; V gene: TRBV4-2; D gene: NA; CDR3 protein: CASSHIQGSGYTF; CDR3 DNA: TGTGCCAGCAGCCATATCCAGGGGAGCGGCTACACCTTC
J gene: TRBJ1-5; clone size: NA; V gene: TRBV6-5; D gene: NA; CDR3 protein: CASSYSRANQPQHF; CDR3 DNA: TGTGCCAGCAGTTACTCCAGGGCCAATCAGCCCCAGCATTTT
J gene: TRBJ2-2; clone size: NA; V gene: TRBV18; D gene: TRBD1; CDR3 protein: CASSPTQTGDTGELFF; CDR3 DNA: TGTGCCAGCTCACCGACCCAGACAGGGGACACCGGGGAGCTGTTTTTT
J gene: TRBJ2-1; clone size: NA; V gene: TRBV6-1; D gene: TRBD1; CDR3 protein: CASSEEQGSSYNEQFF; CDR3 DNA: TGTGCCAGCAGTGAAGAACAGGGGAGCTCCTACAATGAGCAGTTCTTC
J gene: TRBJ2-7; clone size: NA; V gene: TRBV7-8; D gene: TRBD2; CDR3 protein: CASSFGTGGGTTYEQYF; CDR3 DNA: TGTGCCAGCAGCTTCGGTACGGGCGGGGGGACTACCTACGAGCAGTACTTC
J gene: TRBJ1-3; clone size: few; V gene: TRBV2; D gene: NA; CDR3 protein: CASTSVFPLGRLSGNTIYF; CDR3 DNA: TGTGCCAGCACTTCAGTTTTCCCCTTGGGGCGGCTCTCTGGAAACACCATATATTTT
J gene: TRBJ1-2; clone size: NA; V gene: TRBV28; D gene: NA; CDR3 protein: CASSSVGKGYTF; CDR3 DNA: TGTGCCAGCAGCTCGGTGGGCAAAGGCTACACCTTC
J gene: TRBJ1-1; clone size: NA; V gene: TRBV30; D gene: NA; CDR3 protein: CAWNSIPRANTEAFF; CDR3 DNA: TGTGCCTGGAATTCAATACCCAGGGCAAACACTGAAGCTTTCTTT
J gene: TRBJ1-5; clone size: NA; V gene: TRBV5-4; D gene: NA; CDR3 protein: CASSFGGDQPQHF; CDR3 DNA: TGTGCCAGCAGCTTCGGGGGAGATCAGCCCCAGCATTTT
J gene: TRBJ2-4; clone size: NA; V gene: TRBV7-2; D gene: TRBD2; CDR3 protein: CASTTGTSGGSKNIQYF; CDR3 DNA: TGTGCCAGCACAACCGGGACTAGCGGGGGGTCGAAAAACATTCAGTACTTC
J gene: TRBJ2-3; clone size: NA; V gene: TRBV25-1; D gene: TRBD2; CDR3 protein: CASSDGGGAADTQYF; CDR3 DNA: TGTGCCAGCAGTGACGGCGGGGGGGCAGCAGATACGCAGTATTTT
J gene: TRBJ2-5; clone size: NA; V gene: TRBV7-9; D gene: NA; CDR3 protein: CASSGQAGGTQYF; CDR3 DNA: TGTGCCAGCAGCGGACAGGCGGGGGGGACCCAGTACTTC
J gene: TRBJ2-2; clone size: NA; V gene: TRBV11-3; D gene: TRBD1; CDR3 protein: CASSPSPGGALSGELFF; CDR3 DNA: TGTGCCAGCAGCCCCAGTCCAGGGGGCGCGTTATCCGGGGAGCTGTTTTTT
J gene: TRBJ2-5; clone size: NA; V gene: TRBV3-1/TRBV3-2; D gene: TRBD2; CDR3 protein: CASSHRLAYSPQETQYF; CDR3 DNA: TGTGCCAGCAGCCATCGACTAGCGTACTCACCTCAGGAGACCCAGTACTTC
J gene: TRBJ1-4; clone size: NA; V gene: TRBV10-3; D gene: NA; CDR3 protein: CAISESKAGDEKLFF; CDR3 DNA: TGTGCCATCAGTGAGTCGAAGGCAGGGGATGAAAAACTGTTTTTT
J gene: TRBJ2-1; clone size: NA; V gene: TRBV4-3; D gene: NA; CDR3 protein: CASSQEEGRNYNEQFF; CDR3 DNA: TGCGCCAGCAGCCAAGAGGAGGGACGGAATTACAATGAGCAGTTCTTC
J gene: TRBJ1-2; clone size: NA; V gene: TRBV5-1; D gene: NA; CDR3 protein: CASSLTGWAADGYTF; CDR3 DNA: TGCGCCAGCAGCTTAACAGGGTGGGCCGCCGACGGCTACACCTTC
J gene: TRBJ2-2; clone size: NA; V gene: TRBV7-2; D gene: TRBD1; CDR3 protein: CASSFGTGVNPGELFF; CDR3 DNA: TGTGCCAGCAGCTTCGGGACAGGGGTTAATCCCGGGGAGCTGTTTTTT
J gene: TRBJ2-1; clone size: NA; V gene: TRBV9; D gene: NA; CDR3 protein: CASSVPLKHREGSNEQFF; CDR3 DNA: TGTGCCAGCAGCGTCCCTTTAAAGCACAGGGAGGGTAGCAATGAGCAGTTCTTC
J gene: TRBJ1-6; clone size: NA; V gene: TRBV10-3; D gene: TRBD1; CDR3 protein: CAISDPGQGYNSPLHF; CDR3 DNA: TGTGCCATCAGTGATCCGGGACAGGGATATAATTCACCCCTCCACTTT
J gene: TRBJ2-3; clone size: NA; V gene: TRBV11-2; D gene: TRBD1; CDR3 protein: CASSLAWGRGRGTDTQYF; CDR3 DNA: TGTGCCAGCAGCTTAGCTTGGGGCAGGGGGCGCGGCACAGATACGCAGTATTTT
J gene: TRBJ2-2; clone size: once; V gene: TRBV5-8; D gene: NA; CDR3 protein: CASSLIRELTGELFF; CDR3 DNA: TGTGCCAGCAGCTTGATCCGAGAACTCACCGGGGAGCTGTTTTTT
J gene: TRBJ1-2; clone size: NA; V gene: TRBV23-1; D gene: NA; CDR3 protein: CASSLPSQNYGYTF; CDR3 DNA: TGCGCCAGCAGCCTTCCGTCACAGAACTATGGCTACACCTTC
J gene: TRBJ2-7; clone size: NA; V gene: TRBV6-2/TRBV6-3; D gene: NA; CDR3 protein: CASSAKRLVLGEQYF; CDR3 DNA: TGTGCCAGCAGTGCCAAGAGGCTAGTTTTGGGTGAGCAGTACTTC
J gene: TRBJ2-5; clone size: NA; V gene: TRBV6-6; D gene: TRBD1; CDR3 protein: CASSPTGGKETQYF; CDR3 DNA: TGTGCCAGCAGCCCAACAGGGGGAAAAGAGACCCAGTACTTC
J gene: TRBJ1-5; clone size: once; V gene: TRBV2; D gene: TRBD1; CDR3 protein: CASRHDRVRSQPQHF; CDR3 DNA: TGTGCCAGCAGACACGACAGGGTGAGAAGTCAGCCCCAGCATTTT
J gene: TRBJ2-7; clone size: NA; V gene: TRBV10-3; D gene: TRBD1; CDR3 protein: CAISESGQGPYEQYF; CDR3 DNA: TGTGCCATCAGTGAGTCGGGACAGGGGCCCTACGAGCAGTACTTC
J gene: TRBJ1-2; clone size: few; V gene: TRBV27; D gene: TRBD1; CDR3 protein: CASSFYRGQLNYGYTF; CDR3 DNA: TGTGCCAGCAGTTTCTACCGGGGACAGCTGAACTATGGCTACACCTTC
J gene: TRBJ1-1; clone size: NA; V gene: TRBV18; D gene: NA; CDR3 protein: CASSPPSRKAFF; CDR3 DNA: TGTGCCAGCTCACCACCGTCCAGGAAAGCTTTCTTT
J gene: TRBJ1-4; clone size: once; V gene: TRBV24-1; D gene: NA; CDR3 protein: CATSDPGTNEKLFF; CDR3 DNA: TGTGCCACCAGTGACCCGGGAACTAATGAAAAACTGTTTTTT
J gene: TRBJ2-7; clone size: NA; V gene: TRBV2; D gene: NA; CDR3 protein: CASSERQVAYEQYF; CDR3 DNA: TGTGCCAGCAGTGAAAGACAGGTAGCCTACGAGCAGTACTTC
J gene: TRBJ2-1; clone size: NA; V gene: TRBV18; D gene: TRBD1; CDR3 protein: CASSRDRQNNEQFF; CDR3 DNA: TGTGCCAGCTCCCGGGACAGGCAAAACAATGAGCAGTTCTTC
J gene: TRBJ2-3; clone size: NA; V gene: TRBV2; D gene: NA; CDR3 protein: CASSPGTSRTDTQYF; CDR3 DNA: TGTGCCAGCAGCCCCGGGACTTCCAGAACAGATACGCAGTATTTT
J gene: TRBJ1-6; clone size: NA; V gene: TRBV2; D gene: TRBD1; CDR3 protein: CASGMTGGADSPLHF; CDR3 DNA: TGTGCCAGCGGAATGACAGGGGGCGCGGATTCACCCCTCCACTTT
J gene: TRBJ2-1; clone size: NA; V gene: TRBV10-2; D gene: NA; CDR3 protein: CASRGWSSYNEQFF; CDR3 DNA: TGCGCCAGCAGAGGTTGGAGCTCCTACAATGAGCAGTTCTTC
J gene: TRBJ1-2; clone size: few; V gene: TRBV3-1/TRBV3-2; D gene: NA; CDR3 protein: CASSRGENYGYTF; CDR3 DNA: TGTGCCAGCAGCCGCGGGGAAAACTATGGCTACACCTTC
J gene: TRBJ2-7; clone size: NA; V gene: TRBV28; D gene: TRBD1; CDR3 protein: CASMTGDFEQYF; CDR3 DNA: TGTGCCAGCATGACAGGGGACTTCGAGCAGTACTTC
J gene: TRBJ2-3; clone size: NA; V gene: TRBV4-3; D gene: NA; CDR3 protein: CASSQGRSFSTDTQYF; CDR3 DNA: TGCGCCAGCAGCCAAGGGAGAAGCTTTAGCACAGATACGCAGTATTTT
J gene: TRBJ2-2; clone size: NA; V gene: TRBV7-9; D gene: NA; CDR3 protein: CASSWTRTANTGELFF; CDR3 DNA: TGTGCCAGCAGCTGGACTAGGACAGCGAACACCGGGGAGCTGTTTTTT
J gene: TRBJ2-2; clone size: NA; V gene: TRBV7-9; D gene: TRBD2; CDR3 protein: CASSFPLAGARKNTGELFF; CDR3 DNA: TGTGCCAGCAGCTTCCCACTAGCGGGGGCGCGAAAGAACACCGGGGAGCTGTTTTTT